A selection of T cell receptor beta chains follows, all from one sample in a study of T-cell reconstitution after alpha-beta-depleted transplantation in children. TCRdb re-analysed the PCR reads in MiXCR, keeping a single row per CDR3 protein. The sample lists 250,000 to 300,000 distinct CDR3 sequences, roughly a tenth occurring once. The material was PBMCs, obtained before TCRalphabeta/CD19-depleted stem cell transplant. The receptors here all came from a boy less than two years old with acute myeloid leukemia, due to receive a stem cell transplant. The CDR3 runs from the conserved cysteine through the conserved F or W. Fields, in order: J gene, V gene, D gene, clone size, CDR3 DNA, CDR3 protein. The D gene is left open where the match is weak. Only some rows state a clone size, as once, few, many or a class for expanded clones.

>TRBJ2-1|TRBV2|-|many
TGTGCCAGCAGTCCCAATGGGCTGCTCAATGAGCAGTTCTTC
CASSPNGLLNEQFF
>TRBJ2-3|TRBV6-5|TRBD2|-
TGTGCCAGCGGGAGGGGAGATACGCAGTATTTT
CASGRGDTQYF
>TRBJ2-3|TRBV20-1|TRBD2|many
TGCAGTGCTATGGGACTAGCGGGAGACTTACCTAGCACAGATACGCAGTATTTT
CSAMGLAGDLPSTDTQYF
>TRBJ2-3|TRBV30|-|few
TGTGCCTGGAGTGCAACGGGCTCCACAGATACGCAGTATTTT
CAWSATGSTDTQYF
>TRBJ2-3|TRBV29-1|-|many
TGCAGCGTTGAGTACACAGATACGCAGTATTTT
CSVEYTDTQYF
>TRBJ2-3|TRBV5-1|TRBD2|many
TGCGCCAGCAGCTTTCTAGCGGGGGGCACAGATACGCAGTATTTT
CASSFLAGGTDTQYF
>TRBJ2-3|TRBV7-8|-|many
TGTGCCAGCAGCTTACGCGCTATACGACTAGCAGATACGCAGTATTTT
CASSLRAIRLADTQYF
>TRBJ1-1|TRBV29-1|-|many
TGCAGCGTTGGTTGGGCAGGCACTGAAGCTTTCTTT
CSVGWAGTEAFF
>TRBJ2-5|TRBV6-5|-|-
TGTGCCAGCAGTTACTCTGGGTCGACAGGACATCAAGAGACCCAGTACTTC
CASSYSGSTGHQETQYF
>TRBJ2-1|TRBV20-1|-|many
TGCAGTGCTAGATCTGATGTTTTTCCCTACAATGAGCAGTTCTTC
CSARSDVFPYNEQFF
>TRBJ1-1|TRBV4-1|-|many
TGCGCCAGCAGCCAAGACTGGGGGGGGCGAAGAATGGGGAACACTGAAGCTTTCTTT
CASSQDWGGRRMGNTEAFF
>TRBJ2-7|TRBV9|-|many
TGTGCCAGCAGCGTAGGGGGGGCAGGGGTCCACGAGCAGTACTTC
CASSVGGAGVHEQYF
>TRBJ1-3|TRBV7-9|TRBD1|-
TGTGCCAGCAGCCAAAGGACAGGGTCCTCTGGAAACACCATATATTTT
CASSQRTGSSGNTIYF
>TRBJ2-5|TRBV7-9|TRBD1|many
TGTGCCAGCAGCCCTCCGACAGGGAACCAAGAGACCCAGTACTTC
CASSPPTGNQETQYF
>TRBJ1-1|TRBV29-1|-|few
TGCAGCGTTACCCAATTTCTGACCGGGACCCCAATGAACACTGAAGCTTTCTTT
CSVTQFLTGTPMNTEAFF
>TRBJ2-1|TRBV24-1|TRBD2|many
TGTGCCACCAGTGTAGCGGGGCCCTACAATGAGCAGTTCTTC
CATSVAGPYNEQFF
>TRBJ1-1|TRBV4-3|-|many
TGCGCCAGCAGCCAAGGACGGGGGCCCTCTGACACTGAAGCTTTCTTT
CASSQGRGPSDTEAFF
>TRBJ2-1|TRBV6-2/TRBV6-3|-|once
TGTGCCAGCAAACCGGGACACAATGAGCAGTTCTTC
CASKPGHNEQFF
>TRBJ2-7|TRBV14|-|-
TGTGCCAGCAGCCAAGAAAGGGTCTCCTACGAGCAGTACTTC
CASSQERVSYEQYF
>TRBJ2-1|TRBV5-1|-|many
TGCGCCAGCAGCTTGGCGACGCCGGCGGGAACCTACAATGAGCAGTTCTTC
CASSLATPAGTYNEQFF
>TRBJ2-3|TRBV7-2|-|many
TGTGCCAGCAGCTTAGTGACAACAGATACGCAGTATTTT
CASSLVTTDTQYF
>TRBJ2-5|TRBV7-8|TRBD1|-
TGTGCCAGCAGCTACAAGACAGGGGGCGAGGGGACCCAGTACTTC
CASSYKTGGEGTQYF
>TRBJ1-1|TRBV7-6|TRBD1|many
TGTGCCAGCAGCTTGGCTCCGGGACAGGGGGCGCAAACTGAAGCTTTCTTT
CASSLAPGQGAQTEAFF
>TRBJ2-7|TRBV27|-|-
TGTGCCAGCAGTCCTCGACTAGGGGGACGCGAGCAGTACTTC
CASSPRLGGREQYF
>TRBJ2-7|TRBV7-2|-|-
TGTGCCAGCAGCTTAGCGTTAGCGAGCTACGAGCAGTACTTC
CASSLALASYEQYF
>TRBJ2-7|TRBV27|-|many
TGTGCCAGCAAAGCGGACACTAACTACTACGAGCAGTACTTC
CASKADTNYYEQYF
>TRBJ1-2|TRBV20-1|TRBD1|-
TGCAGTGCTACGACAGGGGGCTATGGCTACACCTTC
CSATTGGYGYTF
>TRBJ2-3|TRBV7-2|TRBD2|-
TGTGCCAGCAGCTTTCCACCGGGACTAGCAAGGGATGTGGCAGATACGCAGTATTTT
CASSFPPGLARDVADTQYF
>TRBJ2-7|TRBV4-3|TRBD1|many
TGCGCCAGCAGCCAGTCCGGGACAGGACTTAACGAGCAGTACTTC
CASSQSGTGLNEQYF
>TRBJ2-4|TRBV19|-|many
TGTGCCAGTAGTATGCTGGGGGAAGCCAAAAACATTCAGTACTTC
CASSMLGEAKNIQYF
>TRBJ2-4|TRBV5-1|TRBD1|many
TGCGCCAGCAGCCCGGGACAGGGTCTAGCCAAAAACATTCAGTACTTC
CASSPGQGLAKNIQYF
>TRBJ1-4|TRBV6-4|-|-
TGTGCCAGCAGTTTAAGCTTACCAGATGAAAAACTGTTTTTT
CASSLSLPDEKLFF
>TRBJ2-3|TRBV9|TRBD2|-
TGTGCCAGCAGCCCTGGGACTAGCGGGATCCGGAGGGATACGCAGTATTTT
CASSPGTSGIRRDTQYF
>TRBJ1-3|TRBV5-1|-|few
TGCGCCAGCAGATCGGAGGTAGAGGGAAACACCATATATTTT
CASRSEVEGNTIYF
>TRBJ1-5|TRBV5-1|-|many
TGCGCCAGCAGCTTGACAGGGCAAAACAATCAGCCCCAGCATTTT
CASSLTGQNNQPQHF
>TRBJ1-5|TRBV19|-|-
TGTGCCAGTAGCCGTGGACACCAGGATCAGCCCCAGCATTTT
CASSRGHQDQPQHF
>TRBJ1-3|TRBV29-1|TRBD1|many
TGCAGTAACCGGGACAGGGGGATTGAAAACACCATATATTTT
CSNRDRGIENTIYF
>TRBJ1-1|TRBV6-5|-|many
TGTGCCACCCACAGAGGGGGGAAAATGGGAACGAACACTGAAGCTTTCTTT
CATHRGGKMGTNTEAFF
>TRBJ1-5|TRBV5-6|TRBD1|many
TGTGCCAGCAGCTTGTACAGGGGAAATCAGCCCCAGCATTTT
CASSLYRGNQPQHF
>TRBJ1-2|TRBV20-1|TRBD1|many
TGCAGTGCTAGATCGACAGGGGACTATGGCTACACCTTC
CSARSTGDYGYTF
>TRBJ1-1|TRBV4-2|TRBD1|-
TGTGCCAGCACCCTGGGACAGGGGGTGACCGGGGGCGCTGAAGCTTTCTTT
CASTLGQGVTGGAEAFF
>TRBJ1-5|TRBV9|TRBD1|many
TGTGCCAGCAGCGTTGTGGACAGGGGAAATCAGCCCCAGCATTTT
CASSVVDRGNQPQHF
>TRBJ2-2|TRBV9|-|many
TGTGCCAGCAGCGGGGGGTTCACCGGGGAGCTGTTTTTT
CASSGGFTGELFF
>TRBJ2-7|TRBV28|TRBD2|many
TGTGCCAGCAGTTTCCCTAGCGGGAGCCCGTACGAGCAGTACTTC
CASSFPSGSPYEQYF
>TRBJ2-1|TRBV5-1|-|many
TGCGCCAGCAGCAGACAGGAGGGTGAGCAGTTCTTC
CASSRQEGEQFF
>TRBJ2-1|TRBV9|-|many
TGTGCCAGCAGCCCGGCTGGAGGGGATGAGCAGTTCTTC
CASSPAGGDEQFF
>TRBJ1-1|TRBV29-1|-|many
TGCAGCGTTGACTCTCCTTGGGGTTCGGGGGCTTTCTTT
CSVDSPWGSGAFF
>TRBJ1-6|TRBV6-5|-|many
TGTGCCAGCAGTTACCTCCCGGAGAGCTCCTATAATTCACCCCTCCACTTT
CASSYLPESSYNSPLHF
>TRBJ2-1|TRBV27|-|many
TGTGCCAGCAGTTTTAATGGGGGTAATGAGCAGTTCTTC
CASSFNGGNEQFF
>TRBJ2-5|TRBV29-1|-|many
TGCAGCGTTGAAGACCCGGGGACCCAGTACTTC
CSVEDPGTQYF
>TRBJ1-1|TRBV20-1|TRBD1|many
TGCAGTGCTAGAGGGGAGGAGGGGGCGTACACTGAAGCTTTCTTT
CSARGEEGAYTEAFF
>TRBJ1-3|TRBV6-1|TRBD1|-
TGTGCCAGCATTGAGAGGACAGGGGGCATAGACACCATATATTTT
CASIERTGGIDTIYF
>TRBJ2-7|TRBV4-2|-|few
TGTGCCAGCAGCCAAATGCCTCCGGGTCCGAGCTCCTACGAGCAGTACTTC
CASSQMPPGPSSYEQYF